Listed here are 6 T cell receptor beta chains from one sample, sequenced in a study of cytomegalovirus exposure and HLA in healthy donors. Primers: 60 Vbeta forward and 13 Jbeta reverse. Data came from immunoSEQ multiplex PCR; TCRdb stores just in-frame clones and leaves some out. The sample has around 150,000 clones, approximately 80% seen once. The sequenced sample was PBMCs. These TCRs come from a male donor in good health and CMV-seronegative.

The chain employs TRBV14 and TRBJ1-2; D possibly corresponds to TRBD1 (6 bases). CDR1 and CDR2 from the germline V gene are SGHDN and FVKESK. This CDR3 spans 15 amino acids. V lost 4 bases and J lost 5, with 17 bases in between. The CDR3 coding sequence is TGTGCCAGCAGCCCTACAGGGTTTACCGTTTATGGCTACACCTTC. Its translation: CASSPTGFTVYGYTF.

The V and J genes are TRBV4-1 and TRBJ1-2; 8 nucleotides agree with TRBD1. Trimming removed 5 bases from V and 6 bases from J; junction bases left unmatched: 14. The CDR3 is 16 residues long. Germline V gene lookup returns CDR1 MGHRA and CDR2 YSYEKL. The CDR3: CASSSGQGDNWDGYTF. In nucleotides, the CDR3 is TGCGCCAGCAGCTCTGGACAGGGAGATAATTGGGATGGCTACACCTTC.

This rearrangement joins TRBV11-2 to TRBJ2-7; 8 bases agree with TRBD1. The CDR3 extends over 15 amino acids. Trimming removed 3 bases from V and 3 bases from J; junction bases left unmatched: 7. Germline V gene lookup returns CDR1 SGHAT and CDR2 FQNNGV. DNA for the CDR3: TGTGCCAGCAGCTTTCAACCGGGACAGGTCTACGAGCAGTACTTC. It codes for CASSFQPGQVYEQYF. The full variable domain, rest sourced from reference TRBV11-2 and TRBJ2-7, is EAGVAQSPRYKIIEKRQSVAFWCNPISGHATLYWYQQILGQGPKLLIQFQNNGVVDDSQLPKDRFSAERLKGVDSTLKIQPAKLEDSAVYLCASSFQPGQVYEQYFGPGTRLTVT.

The rearrangement uses TRBV7-7 and TRBJ2-3, with 7 bases fitting TRBD2. This CDR3 is built from 14 residues. With V trimmed by 5 bases and J by 7 bases, 9 bases remained unmatched. The germline CDR1 and CDR2 sequences are SSHAT and FNYEAQ (reference sequence). For the CDR3, the DNA is TGTGCCAGCAGCCCAACGGACGGGGGGAATACGCAGTATTTT. It specifies CASSPTDGGNTQYF.

The chain has TRBV11-2 and TRBJ2-5; maybe TRBD1 (5 bases). The end of the DNA is better explained by TRBJ2-7, so the J call may be wrong. Per the germline V gene, CDR1 is SGHAT and CDR2 is FQNNGV. This CDR3 is built from 15 residues. The CDR3 bases are TGTGCCAGCAGGCCCCTCTGGGGCAGACACTACGAGCAGTACTTC. Protein sequence: CASRPLWGRHYEQYF.

CDR3 sequence: CASSEGKRNYGYTF. CDR3 sequence (DNA): TGTGCCAGTTCGGAGGGGAAAAGGAACTATGGCTACACCTTC. V and J are TRBV9 and TRBJ1-2, with D possibly matching TRBD1 (5 bases). Deletions cut 8 bases from V and 2 bases from J, with 16 bases between. Germline-derived CDR1 and CDR2 are SGDLS and YYNGEE. This CDR3 spans 14 amino acids.